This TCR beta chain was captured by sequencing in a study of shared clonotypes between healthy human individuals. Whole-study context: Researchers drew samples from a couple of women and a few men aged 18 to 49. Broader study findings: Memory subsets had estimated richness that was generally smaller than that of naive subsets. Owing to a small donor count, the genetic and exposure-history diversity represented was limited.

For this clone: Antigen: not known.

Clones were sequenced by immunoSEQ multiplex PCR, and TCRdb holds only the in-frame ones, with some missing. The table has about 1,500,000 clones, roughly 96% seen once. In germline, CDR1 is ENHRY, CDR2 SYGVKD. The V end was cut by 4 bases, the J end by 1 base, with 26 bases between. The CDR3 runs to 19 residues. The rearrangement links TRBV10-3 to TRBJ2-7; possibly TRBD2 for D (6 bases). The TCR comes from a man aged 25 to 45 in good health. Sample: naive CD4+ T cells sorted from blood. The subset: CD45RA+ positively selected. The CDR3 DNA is TGTGCCATCAGTGGGCCCACGGGCGCGGGAAACTTCTTATCCTACGAGCAGTACTTC. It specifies CAISGPTGAGNFLSYEQYF.